The entry below describes one T cell receptor (beta chain). After removal of 3 bases from V and 0 bases from J, the junction contained 11 bases not matched to a gene. The CDR3 runs 17 residues. Germline V lookup: CDR1 WNHNN, CDR2 SYGVQD (reference sequence). One entry per CDR3 protein results from TCRdb running MiXCR on the 5' RACE reads. The table shows some 500,000 distinct CDR3 sequences, with less than 25% occurring only once. This entry comes from a study of identical twins. The data were also submitted as part of a second study, on T cells expressing NK-cell markers.

The sequenced sample consisted of CD4+ T cells sorted from blood. This chain joins TRBV10-1 and TRBJ2-7; 7 nucleotides agree with TRBD2. The TCR sequence derives from a woman aged 18-30 years in good health. CDR3 nucleotide sequence: TGCGCCAGCAGTGATGGCCTGCGGGGCGGGAGCTCCTACGAGCAGTACTTC. It yields the protein CASSDGLRGGSSYEQYF.